This TCR beta chain was captured by sequencing in a study of blood T cell repertoires in COVID-19. Some clones are missing from TCRdb's copy, which holds only in-frame ones; the method was immunoSEQ multiplex PCR. The table has a few hundred thousand clones, roughly 88% seen once. V was trimmed by 6 bases and J by 1 base, leaving 13 bases between them. Germline CDR1 is SGHRS and CDR2 is YFSETQ. The CDR3 totals 14 residues. The sample consisted of PBMCs or T cells enriched from blood (not recorded which). The clonotype comes from a man aged 25 to 40 who had recovered from COVID-19. V and J are TRBV5-1 and TRBJ2-5; D perhaps matches TRBD1 (6 bases). DNA for the CDR3: TGCGCCAGCAACCCGGGACAACTCCAAGAGACCCAGTACTTC. It encodes CASNPGQLQETQYF.